Below, 21 T cell receptor beta chains from the same sample are listed, as sequenced in a study of blood T cell repertoires in COVID-19. The repertoire was sequenced with immunoSEQ multiplex PCR; TCRdb's copy has only in-frame clones and lacks some. The sample contains 150,000 to 190,000 clones, 65% to 85% of which appear only once. The sample consisted of peripheral blood. Every receptor here comes from a woman aged 80 or older with acute or convalescent COVID-19.

The V call is TRBV11-2, the J call TRBJ2-7; D is possibly TRBD1 (5 bases). The CDR3 runs 13 residues. Germline lookup yields CDR1 SGHAT and CDR2 FQNNGV. Trimming shortened V by 5 bases and J by 7 bases, and 15 bases separated the two germline ends. The CDR3 sequence is CASSPTTAREQYF. The DNA for the CDR3 is TGTGCCAGCAGCCCGACGACAGCGCGTGAGCAGTACTTC.

This clone was observed a handful of times. Written as DNA, the CDR3 is TGTGCCAGCAGCTTGAGGACGACAGGGCTTTTTGAAAAACTGTTTTTT. It yields the protein CASSLRTTGLFEKLFF. V is TRBV5-6 and J is TRBJ1-4, with 7 positions matching TRBD1. Trimming took 1 base from V and 7 from J; bases not matched to a gene: 10. The CDR3 is 16 amino acids. The germline V gene encodes CDR1 SGHDT and CDR2 YYEEEE.

This chain links TRBV2 with TRBJ2-1; the D gene is possibly TRBD2 (5 bases). V was clipped by 10 bases and J by 6 bases, with 19 bases between them. The CDR3 length is 14 residues. Per the germline V gene, CDR1 is SNHLY and CDR2 is FYNNEI. As DNA, the CDR3 is TGTGCCACCCAGACTATTCCAACCGCCAATGAGCAGTTCTTC. Amino acids: CATQTIPTANEQFF.

The chain is built from TRBV4-1 and TRBJ2-7, with TRBD2 matching 9 bases. Per the germline V gene, CDR1 is MGHRA and CDR2 is YSYEKL. After removal of 1 base from V and 3 bases from J, the junction contained 1 base not matched to a gene. The CDR3 spans 14 residues. The DNA of the CDR3 is TGCGCCAGCAGCCAAGGTAGCGGGGGCTACGAGCAGTACTTC. Translation gives CASSQGSGGYEQYF.

The chain recombines TRBV15 with TRBJ2-7, with a weak D call TRBD1 (5 bases). The CDR3 extends over 13 amino acids. The germline V and J ends were trimmed by 1 base and 6 bases, with 10 bases remaining between them. Germline V gene data show CDR1 as LNHNV and CDR2 as YYDKDF (reference sequence). The CDR3 is CATSRVLGLEQYF. The CDR3 coding sequence is TGTGCCACCAGCAGAGTTCTGGGGCTCGAGCAGTACTTC.

V gene TRBV5-1 combines with J gene TRBJ2-1; TRBD2 is a possible D gene (6 bases). V lost 3 bases, J lost 6 bases, and 19 bases lay in between. This CDR3 has 16 residues. Germline CDR1 reads SGHRS; CDR2 reads YFSETQ. DNA of the CDR3: TGCGCCAGCAGCTATGGGGTGGTCGGGAGCGGCAATGAGCAGTTCTTC. Encoded protein: CASSYGVVGSGNEQFF.

The rearrangement links TRBV18 to TRBJ1-1; TRBD1 might be the D (6 bases). The CDR3 runs 15 residues. CDR1 is KGHSH and CDR2 is LQKENI in the germline V gene. Trimming left V 5 bases short and J 2 bases short, with 15 bases between. The DNA of the CDR3 is TGTGCCAGCTCAGCAAACAGGGTTAAAAACACTGAAGCTTTCTTT. It yields the protein CASSANRVKNTEAFF. The full variable domain, its missing parts supplied by reference TRBV18 and TRBJ1-1, is NAGVMQNPRHLVRRRGQEARLRCSPMKGHSHVYWYRQLPEEGLKFMVYLQKENIIDESGMPKERFSAEFPKEGPSILRIQQVVRGDSAAYFCASSANRVKNTEAFFGQGTRLTVV.

This rearrangement joins TRBV6-5 to TRBJ1-1, with 8 bases that match TRBD1. The V gene's germline CDR1 is MNHEY and CDR2 SVGAGI. CDR3 length: 14 amino acids. V lost 7 bases, J lost 4 bases, and 8 bases stayed unmatched. The CDR3 nucleotides are TGTGCCAGCATGAGACAGGGGCAAGGCACTGAAGCTTTCTTT. Translating gives CASMRQGQGTEAFF.

The rearrangement joins TRBV6-1 to TRBJ2-1; D gene uncertain. Between the trimmed V and J ends, which lost 2 bases and 3 bases, there was a span of 8 bases. Per germline, CDR1 MNHNS and CDR2 SASEGT. There are 14 residues in the CDR3. CDR3: CASSETTVYNEQFF. CDR3 sequence (DNA): TGTGCCAGCAGTGAAACCACTGTCTACAATGAGCAGTTCTTC.

The chain is built from TRBV7-9 and TRBJ1-4; tentatively, D is TRBD1 (6 bases). The V and J ends lost 3 bases and 5 bases respectively, with 10 bases between them. This CDR3 spans 14 amino acids. CDR1 is SEHNR, CDR2 FQNEAQ, per germline (reference sequence). The CDR3 here is CASSFGGLNEKLFF. DNA of the CDR3: TGTGCCAGCAGCTTCGGGGGGCTGAATGAAAAACTGTTTTTT.

The J gene is TRBJ2-7, the V gene TRBV6-2 or TRBV6-3, with D possibly TRBD1 on 5 matching bases. In germline, CDR1 is MNHEY, CDR2 SVGEGT. CDR3 length equals 14 residues. With 3 bases removed from V and 2 bases from J, the gap between germline ends came to 11 bases. CDR3 amino acids: CASSYTRATYEQYF. In DNA, the CDR3 is TGTGCCAGCAGTTATACCAGGGCCACCTACGAGCAGTACTTC.

The sample holds a few counts of this clone. The CDR3 reads CASSPAWDSYGYTF. CDR3 sequence (DNA): TGCGCCAGCAGCCCGGCGTGGGACAGCTATGGCTACACCTTC. This chain uses TRBV5-1 with TRBJ1-2; 7 nucleotides agree with TRBD1. The V gene end was trimmed by 4 bases and the J gene end by 4 bases; junction bases not matched to a gene: 7. Germline CDR1 reads SGHRS; CDR2 reads YFSETQ. The CDR3 consists of 14 residues.

The J gene is TRBJ1-4, the V gene TRBV5-4, with D uncertain. From germline, CDR1 is SGHNT and CDR2 YYREEE (reference sequence). The CDR3 totals 14 residues. The V and J ends lost 0 bases and 6 bases respectively, with 9 bases between them. CDR3 in amino acids: CASSLAGLDEKLFF. CDR3 in DNA: TGTGCCAGCAGCTTGGCGGGGTTGGATGAAAAACTGTTTTTT.

V and J are TRBV6-4 and TRBJ1-3; TRBD1 might be the D (5 bases). Looked up from germline, CDR1 is MRHNA and CDR2 is SNTAGT. CDR3 size: 15 residues. V was trimmed by 6 bases and J by 2 bases, leaving 14 bases between them. The CDR3 region has the DNA TGTGCCAGCAGAAACAGGTTGATGGCTGGAAACACCATATATTTT. Its protein is CASRNRLMAGNTIYF.

This clone was counted only a few times. V is TRBV19 and J is TRBJ2-2, with D possibly matching TRBD1 (5 bases). There are 16 residues in the CDR3. The germline CDR1 and CDR2 sequences are LNHDA and SQIVND (reference sequence). The ends were cut back, 4 bases at V and 0 bases at J, with 12 bases in the middle. In DNA, the CDR3 is TGTGCCAGTAGTAAGAGGTCAGGGTCGAACACCGGGGAGCTGTTTTTT. Translated: CASSKRSGSNTGELFF.

The chain links TRBV6-5 to TRBJ1-6; TRBD1 matches at 9 bases. From germline, CDR1 is MNHEY and CDR2 SVGAGI. Trimming at V came to 0 bases and at J to 9 bases, leaving 3 bases not matched to a gene. The CDR3 spans 15 residues. In DNA, the CDR3 is TGTGCCAGCAGTTACTCAAGACAGGGGGGTTCACCCCTCCACTTT. As protein: CASSYSRQGGSPLHF.

This rearrangement joins TRBV5-1 to TRBJ2-7, with TRBD1 identical over 7 bases. V was clipped by 0 bases and J by 2 bases; unmatched bases: 11. CDR1 is SGHRS and CDR2 is YFSETQ in the germline V gene. CDR3 length equals 17 residues. CDR3 sequence: CASSLALQGMGTYEQYF. CDR3 in DNA: TGCGCCAGCAGCTTGGCGTTACAGGGGATGGGAACCTACGAGCAGTACTTC.

The rearrangement links TRBV10-3 to TRBJ2-1; no definite D call. V lost 4 bases to trimming and J lost 15 bases, with 13 bases between them. CDR1 is ENHRY, CDR2 SYGVKD, per germline. The CDR3 is 11 amino acids. The CDR3 loop reads CAISAGNKPFF. CDR3 DNA: TGTGCCATCAGTGCCGGTAATAAACCGTTCTTC.

This sequence joins TRBV6-2 or TRBV6-3 and TRBJ1-6; no clear D gene. The CDR3 consists of 15 residues. Per the germline V gene, CDR1 is MNHEY and CDR2 is SVGEGT. V was shortened by 4 bases and J by 0 bases, with 7 bases between the two germline ends. The CDR3 DNA reads TGTGCCAGCAGTTTAGGGAGCTCCTATAATTCACCCCTCCACTTT. Protein sequence: CASSLGSSYNSPLHF.

CDR3 sequence (DNA): TGTGCCAGCGGGCGCGGCGGGAGCTCCTACAATGAGCAGTTCTTC. Translating gives CASGRGGSSYNEQFF. The V and J genes are TRBV6-5 and TRBJ2-1; 7 bases align to TRBD2. Germline V gene lookup returns CDR1 MNHEY and CDR2 SVGAGI. This CDR3 comprises 15 residues. The V segment lost 8 bases and the J segment 0 bases; nucleotides outside the gene matches: 7.

The rearrangement links TRBV7-2 to TRBJ2-7; D not certain. V lost 1 base, J lost 9 bases, and 7 bases lay in between. Germline CDR1 and CDR2: SGHTA and FQGNSA. There are 11 residues in the CDR3. The CDR3 DNA follows: TGTGCCAGCAGCTTAGGACGGGTGCAGTACTTC. It specifies CASSLGRVQYF. Combining the CDR3 with reference TRBV7-2 and TRBJ2-7 gives the whole variable domain GAGVSQSPSNKVTEKGKDVELRCDPISGHTALYWYRQSLGQGLEFLIYFQGNSAPDKSGLPSDRFSAERTGGSVSTLTIQRTQQEDSAVYLCASSLGRVQYFGPGTRLTVT.